The clone carrying this T cell receptor beta chain turned up a few times. What it binds is unknown. This sample was included in a study of blood T cells in healthy people across ages. The study's findings and limits: Estimated diversity, derived from one million T cells, was regarded as an underestimate. Across the age range, TCR beta diversity per million T cells fell in a roughly linear way.

Healthy Russian Caucasian donors spanned ages roughly 6 to 90 years. Alongside a J-beta primer mix, a sample-barcoded 5' primer served in a second PCR lasting 7 to 11 cycles. One entry per CDR3 protein results from TCRdb running MiXCR on the 5' RACE reads. The sample has 1.8 million or so distinct CDR3 sequences; 39% are singletons. Trimming took 1 base from V and 5 from J; bases not matched to a gene: 5. The V gene's germline CDR1 is SGHRS and CDR2 YFSETQ. CDR3 length: 17 residues. The gene calls are TRBV5-1 and TRBJ2-1, with TRBD2 matching 14 bases. This sequence originates from a human donor in good health. Sequencing was done on a sample of blood. The CDR3 DNA is TGCGCCAGCAGCTTGCTGGGACTAGCGGGGGCAAACAATGAGCAGTTCTTC. Its protein is CASSLLGLAGANNEQFF.